The 25 T cell receptor beta chains below were found in one sample sequenced in a study of a mutant IDH1 vaccine in newly diagnosed glioma. Clones were sequenced by immunoSEQ multiplex PCR, and TCRdb holds only the in-frame ones, with some missing. The sample includes 70,000 to 100,000 clones, about 80% of them seen just once. Time point: baseline, week 1 (first vaccination visit). Treatment in this sample: pre-vaccination baseline after standard-of-care therapy. Sequenced material: PBMCs, taken from a glioma patient treated with radiotherapy, temozolomide or both. The receptors originated from a middle-aged man with glioma. Some clones in this sample may be carry-over from other donors' samples.

This chain uses TRBV18 with TRBJ2-2; 11 positions match TRBD2. The CDR3 covers 15 residues. Germline values: CDR1 KGHSH, CDR2 LQKENI. With 5 bases clipped from V and 6 bases from J, the junction kept 5 bases outside the gene matches. The DNA of the CDR3 is TGTGCCAGCTCATCAGGGACTAGCGGTGCCGGGGAGCTGTTTTTT. Residues: CASSSGTSGAGELFF.

V is TRBV5-1 and J is TRBJ2-5; possible D gene TRBD1, 6 bases. Germline V gives CDR1 SGHRS, CDR2 YFSETQ. Between the trimmed V and J ends, which lost 4 bases and 2 bases, there was a span of 12 bases. The CDR3 has 14 residues. CDR3 protein: CASSLAGTQETQYF. As DNA, the CDR3 is TGCGCCAGCAGCCTAGCCGGGACACAAGAGACCCAGTACTTC.

The chain uses TRBV30 and TRBJ2-5; 14 bases map to TRBD2. Unmatched junction bases numbered 8, after V lost 0 bases and J lost 5 bases. The CDR3 is 17 residues long. Germline assignment: CDR1 GTSNPN and CDR2 SVGIG (reference sequence). CDR3 DNA: TGTGCCTGGAGTGTACCGGGGACTAGCGGGGGTGGGGAGACCCAGTACTTC. Residues: CAWSVPGTSGGGETQYF. The full variable domain, with the rest looked up from reference TRBV30 and TRBJ2-5, is SQTIHQWPATLVQPVGSPLSLECTVEGTSNPNLYWYRQAAGRGLQLLFYSVGIGQISSEVPQNLSASRPQDRQFILSSKKLLLSDSGFYLCAWSVPGTSGGGETQYFGPGTRLLVL.

This rearrangement joins TRBV25-1 to TRBJ1-2; weak D call: TRBD1 (6 bases). CDR3 length equals 14 residues. V gave up 6 bases and J gave up 5 bases, with 16 bases separating them. Germline V gene sequence: CDR1 MGHDK, CDR2 SYGVNS. CDR3 in amino acids: CASSRGDLRYGYTF. CDR3 coding DNA: TGTGCCAGCAGCAGGGGCGACCTTCGGTATGGCTACACCTTC.

The rearrangement joins TRBV5-1 to TRBJ1-6; 7 bases map to TRBD1. The CDR3 extends over 15 amino acids. V was pared by 4 bases and J by 5 bases, with 6 bases of the junction left unmatched. Germline V gene sequence: CDR1 SGHRS, CDR2 YFSETQ. The chain's CDR3 is CASSRLGTDNSPLHF. The DNA for the CDR3 is TGCGCCAGCAGCCGCCTCGGGACAGATAATTCACCCCTCCACTTT.

CDR3 in amino acids: CASSDRGRRNTEAFF. The CDR3 nucleotides read TGCGCCAGCAGCGACAGGGGGAGGCGGAACACTGAAGCTTTCTTT. V usage is TRBV5-1 and J usage is TRBJ1-1; 9 bases are shared with TRBD1. The CDR3 runs 15 residues. The J segment lost 1 base and the V segment lost 4 bases, leaving 5 bases of the junction unmatched. The germline V gene has CDR1 SGHRS and CDR2 YFSETQ. The variable domain in full, with the rest retrieved from reference TRBV5-1 and TRBJ1-1, is KAGVTQTPRYLIKTRGQQVTLSCSPISGHRSVSWYQQTPGQGLQFLFEYFSETQRNKGNFPGRFSGRQFSNSRSEMNVSTLELGDSALYLCASSDRGRRNTEAFFGQGTRLTVV.

This chain connects TRBV4-1 to TRBJ2-2; D is perhaps TRBD2 (5 bases). This CDR3 has 16 residues. V dropped 1 base and J dropped 0 bases, with 9 bases sitting between them. Per germline, CDR1 MGHRA and CDR2 YSYEKL. CDR3 region: CASSQVWTSNTGELFF. CDR3 coding DNA: TGCGCCAGCAGCCAAGTCTGGACTTCGAACACCGGGGAGCTGTTTTTT.

The chain joins TRBV5-8 to TRBJ1-2; 8 bases are shared with TRBD1. V was clipped by 5 bases and J by 4 bases; unmatched bases: 7. The CDR3 consists of 14 residues. Germline CDR1 reads SGHTS; CDR2 reads YDEGEE. The DNA for the CDR3 is TGTGCCAGCAGTAGGACAGGGAAAATCTATGGCTACACCTTC. Its translation: CASSRTGKIYGYTF.

V usage is TRBV15 and J usage is TRBJ2-7, with TRBD1 matching over 8 bases. This CDR3 is built from 15 residues. V shed 0 bases and J 1 base; nucleotides not matched to a gene: 2. Germline lookup yields CDR1 LNHNV and CDR2 YYDKDF (reference sequence). The CDR3 loop is CATSRDGQGSYEQYF. The CDR3 DNA sequence: TGTGCCACCAGCAGAGATGGACAGGGATCCTACGAGCAGTACTTC.

This clone came up a few times. This chain connects TRBV29-1 to TRBJ1-1; the match to TRBD1 covers 10 bases. Germline-derived CDR1 and CDR2 are SQVTM and ANQGSEA. V shed 7 bases, J shed 4 bases, and the junction held 3 bases outside the gene matches. The CDR3 length is 12 residues. The CDR3 DNA follows: TGCAGCGGCCGGGACAGGGGCACTGAAGCTTTCTTT. Translation: CSGRDRGTEAFF.

Concerning this clone: Other DNA sequences in the same sample also yield this CDR3. CDR3 sequence: CASSSDSNQPQHF. The CDR3 DNA reads as TGTGCCAGCAGCTCGGACAGCAATCAGCCCCAGCATTTT. The J gene is TRBJ1-5, the V gene TRBV6-5; D is unresolved. Germline-derived CDR1 and CDR2 are MNHEY and SVGAGI. This CDR3 has 13 amino acids. V lost 6 bases to trimming and J lost 1 base, with 7 bases between them.

The rearrangement links TRBV7-9 to TRBJ1-2; a possible D gene is TRBD1 (6 bases). V dropped 3 bases and J dropped 7 bases, with 6 bases sitting between them. The CDR3 is made up of 11 amino acids. Looked up from germline, CDR1 is SEHNR and CDR2 is FQNEAQ (reference sequence). CDR3 sequence reads: CASSLGAGYTF. The CDR3 DNA sequence: TGTGCCAGCAGCTTGGGGGCTGGCTACACCTTC.

The rearrangement uses TRBV30 and TRBJ1-1; D might be TRBD1 (5 bases). The CDR3 extends over 12 amino acids. V shed 4 bases and J shed 4 bases, with 10 bases lying between them. Per the germline V gene, CDR1 is GTSNPN and CDR2 is SVGIG (reference sequence). The DNA of the CDR3 is TGTGCCTGGAATATAGGGACCACTGAAGCTTTCTTT. It specifies CAWNIGTTEAFF.

This sequence joins TRBV7-9 and TRBJ1-1; TRBD1 matches 9 bases. Per the germline V gene, CDR1 is SEHNR and CDR2 is FQNEAQ (reference sequence). Unmatched junction bases numbered 7, after V lost 4 bases and J lost 7 bases. The CDR3 loop spans 14 amino acids. In DNA, the CDR3 is TGTGCCAGCAGCTCGGACAGGGGTCCTCGTGAAGCTTTCTTT. Its translation is CASSSDRGPREAFF. Complete variable domain (other parts from reference TRBV7-9 and TRBJ1-1): DTGVSQNPRHKITKRGQNVTFRCDPISEHNRLYWYRQTLGQGPEFLTYFQNEAQLEKSRLLSDRFSAERPKGSFSTLEIQRTEQGDSAMYLCASSSDRGPREAFFGQGTRLTVV.

The chain carries TRBV13 and TRBJ1-4, with 7 bases lining up with TRBD1. The CDR3 consists of 16 residues. V lost 2 bases and J lost 6; bases outside the gene matches: 9. The germline V gene encodes CDR1 PRHDT and CDR2 FYEKMQ (reference sequence). The CDR3: CASSLMLGTADEKLFF. CDR3 DNA sequence: TGTGCCAGCAGCTTAATGTTAGGGACAGCGGATGAAAAACTGTTTTTT.

This rearrangement joins TRBV21-1 to TRBJ2-7; the table's D call, TRBD1, was not checked against the DNA. TRBV21-1 is a pseudogene segment. The CDR3 totals 15 residues. CDR3 coding DNA: TGTGCCAGCAGCAAAGATCAGGGGAAGGTCTACGAGCAGTACTTC. Translation: CASSKDQGKVYEQYF.

The rearrangement links TRBV4-1 to TRBJ2-5, with TRBD2 matching over 10 bases. This CDR3 has 15 amino acids. The trim removed 2 bases at V and 2 bases at J, leaving 2 bases unmatched. The germline CDR1 and CDR2 sequences are MGHRA and YSYEKL. This CDR3 reads CASSQLAGEQETQYF. CDR3 DNA sequence: TGCGCCAGCAGCCAACTAGCGGGGGAGCAAGAGACCCAGTACTTC.

This chain links TRBV5-1 with TRBJ2-5; TRBD1 matches at 10 bases. V lost 7 bases to trimming and J lost 5 bases; unmatched junction nucleotides: 8. The CDR3 loop spans 14 amino acids. Germline CDR1 SGHRS, CDR2 YFSETQ. The CDR3 here is CASGRQGAAETQYF. CDR3 nucleotides: TGCGCCAGCGGTCGACAGGGGGCGGCGGAGACCCAGTACTTC.

The rearrangement links TRBV14 to TRBJ1-1; D perhaps matches TRBD1 (5 bases). Trimming took 0 bases from V and 3 from J, leaving 8 bases between them. Germline assignment: CDR1 SGHDN and CDR2 FVKESK. CDR3 size: 14 residues. CDR3 region: CASSQDWGDTEAFF. For the CDR3, the DNA is TGTGCCAGCAGCCAAGACTGGGGGGACACTGAAGCTTTCTTT.

The chain joins TRBV2 to TRBJ2-7, with D tentatively TRBD1 (7 bases). The CDR3 totals 15 residues. The V end lost 5 bases, the J end lost 5 bases, and 19 bases lay between the germline ends. Germline CDR1 SNHLY, CDR2 FYNNEI. For the CDR3, the DNA is TGTGCCAGCAGTCCGGGACTCCAGGGGGGCCACGAGCAGTACTTC. This codes for CASSPGLQGGHEQYF.

This clone was counted between two and nine times. The J gene is TRBJ1-2, the V gene TRBV19; maybe TRBD1 (5 bases). The CDR3 runs 11 residues. V shed 9 bases and J shed 4 bases, with 9 bases lying between them. The germline gives CDR1 LNHDA, CDR2 SQIVND (reference sequence). CDR3 in amino acids: CASRDLYGYTF. The CDR3 DNA sequence: TGTGCCAGCCGGGACCTCTATGGCTACACCTTC.

The CDR3 DNA sequence: TGTGCCATCAGGGCGGGGGGCAACGAGCAGTACTTC. Protein sequence: CAIRAGGNEQYF. This chain joins TRBV10-3 and TRBJ2-7, with 8 bases fitting TRBD2. V was clipped by 6 bases and J by 5 bases; unmatched bases: 3. This CDR3 is 12 amino acids long. The germline V gene has CDR1 ENHRY and CDR2 SYGVKD.

The chain recombines TRBV5-1 with TRBJ2-2; D not certain. The germline V and J ends were trimmed by 0 bases and 0 bases, with 3 bases remaining between them. CDR3 length: 14 amino acids. Germline loops: CDR1 SGHRS, CDR2 YFSETQ. The CDR3 DNA sequence: TGCGCCAGCAGCTTGGGTACGAACACCGGGGAGCTGTTTTTT. Protein sequence: CASSLGTNTGELFF. The complete variable domain, with remaining parts taken from reference TRBV5-1 and TRBJ2-2, reads KAGVTQTPRYLIKTRGQQVTLSCSPISGHRSVSWYQQTPGQGLQFLFEYFSETQRNKGNFPGRFSGRQFSNSRSEMNVSTLELGDSALYLCASSLGTNTGELFFGEGSRLTVL.

The chain combines TRBV6-1 with TRBJ1-1; 7 bases are a match to TRBD1. The CDR3 has 15 amino acids. Germline V gene lookup returns CDR1 MNHNS and CDR2 SASEGT. The J segment lost 6 bases and the V segment lost 6 bases, leaving 13 bases of the junction unmatched. CDR3 bases: TGTGCCAGCAGGCCCGACAGGGCCGGGTTCCCTGAAGCTTTCTTT. Protein sequence: CASRPDRAGFPEAFF.

This clone is a singleton in its sample. The chain links TRBV30 to TRBJ2-5; the D is unclear. The J call may be faulty, since TRBJ2-7 better matches the DNA end. The germline CDR1 and CDR2 sequences are GTSNPN and SVGIG (reference sequence). The CDR3 is made up of 12 amino acids. The CDR3 loop is CAWSGTSYEQYF. CDR3 in DNA: TGTGCCTGGAGTGGGACCTCATACGAGCAGTACTTC.